Only one count was recorded for the clone carrying this TCR beta chain. Its matching antigen is unknown. Assay: immunoSEQ multiplex PCR; the TCRdb copy retains only in-frame clones and omits some. This table holds 130,000 or so clones, about 79% found once. The sample comes from a study of T cell responses to AZD1222 COVID-19 vaccine. Findings of the study overall: Baseline seropositivity occurred in only a handful of AZD1222 recipients. With two AZD1222 doses given, Spike-specific TCR breadth and depth both rose. The donor cohort was predominantly white British with a female majority, and clonal diversity may have been underestimated.

V gave up 6 bases and J gave up 7 bases, with 10 bases separating them. Germline lookup yields CDR1 LNHDA and CDR2 SQIVND (reference sequence). This CDR3 spans 12 amino acids. The TCR was taken from an adult who received the AZD1222 COVID-19 vaccine. The material sequenced was peripheral blood, taken 28 days after the second AZD1222 dose. V and J are TRBV19 and TRBJ1-5; D ambiguous. The CDR3 DNA reads as TGTGCCAGTAGATGGGGTAACCAGCCCCAGCATTTT. Its protein product is CASRWGNQPQHF.